Following are 13 T cell receptor beta chains from one sample sequenced in a study of early T cells in non-severe SARS-CoV-2 infection. MiXCR, run by TCRdb on the 5' RACE reads, gives a single entry per CDR3 protein. The sample carries tens of thousands of distinct CDR3 sequences, 13% to 15% recorded once. Source: whole blood, taken at baseline. The receptors shown here come from an adult who was a healthcare worker with PCR-confirmed SARS-CoV-2 infection or an uninfected control (not recorded which).

This clonotype was recorded at least ten times. This chain connects TRBV7-2 to TRBJ2-1; 7 bases are shared with TRBD2. This CDR3 is built from 13 residues. Trimming at V came to 1 base and at J to 10 bases, leaving 4 bases not matched to a gene. Germline assignment: CDR1 SGHTA and CDR2 FQGNSA. The CDR3 loop reads CASSLGLADEQFF. The CDR3 nucleotides read TGTGCCAGCAGCTTAGGGCTAGCGGACGAGCAGTTCTTC.

This clonotype showed up many times. The chain combines TRBV29-1 with TRBJ2-7; D possibly corresponds to TRBD1 (6 bases). Trimming left V 5 bases short and J 0 bases short, with 14 bases between. The CDR3 is 14 amino acids. Per germline, CDR1 SQVTM and CDR2 ANQGSEA. CDR3 sequence reads: CSVQTRGTSYEQYF. The CDR3, as DNA: TGCAGCGTTCAAACGAGGGGGACCTCCTACGAGCAGTACTTC.

This clonotype was found a few times. The J gene is TRBJ2-5, the V gene TRBV18; D unresolved. The CDR3 consists of 18 residues. Germline V CDR1 and CDR2: KGHSH, LQKENI. V was shortened by 3 bases and J by 5 bases, with 25 bases between the two germline ends. CDR3 loop: CASSPALLETDARETQYF. CDR3 sequence (DNA): TGTGCCAGCTCACCCGCCCTCTTGGAGACGGACGCGCGGGAGACCCAGTACTTC. Full variable domain (rest looked up from reference TRBV18 and TRBJ2-5): NAGVMQNPRHLVRRRGQEARLRCSPMKGHSHVYWYRQLPEEGLKFMVYLQKENIIDESGMPKERFSAEFPKEGPSILRIQQVVRGDSAAYFCASSPALLETDARETQYFGPGTRLLVL.

This clonotype has a handful of counts. The rearrangement uses TRBV18 and TRBJ1-1; perhaps TRBD1 as D (5 bases). The length of the CDR3 is 16 residues. CDR1 is KGHSH and CDR2 is LQKENI in the germline V gene. V lost 3 bases to trimming and J lost 3 bases, with 17 bases between them. DNA of the CDR3: TGTGCCAGCTCACCTGGGGCTCCAATGAGCTACACTGAAGCTTTCTTT. As protein: CASSPGAPMSYTEAFF.

This clonotype was seen more than once but under ten times. The V call is TRBV27, the J call TRBJ2-3; 7 bases line up with TRBD2. This CDR3 has 17 amino acids. Germline assignment: CDR1 MNHEY and CDR2 SMNVEV (reference sequence). Unmatched junction bases numbered 12, after V lost 3 bases and J lost 3 bases. The CDR3, as DNA: TGTGCCAGCAGTTTGAGTGGGAGGGCCCTGGGTACAGATACGCAGTATTTT. Translated: CASSLSGRALGTDTQYF.

The chain has TRBV5-1 and TRBJ2-5; 7 positions match TRBD2. V lost 4 bases to trimming and J lost 3 bases; unmatched junction nucleotides: 3. The V gene's germline CDR1 is SGHRS and CDR2 YFSETQ. The CDR3 totals 13 residues. The CDR3 DNA follows: TGCGCCAGCAGCCCCGGGACTAAAGAGACCCAGTACTTC. As protein: CASSPGTKETQYF.

The chain recombines TRBV28 with TRBJ1-3, with 8 bases lining up with TRBD1. With 4 bases clipped from V and 0 bases from J, the junction kept 5 bases outside the gene matches. This CDR3 spans 16 amino acids. In germline, CDR1 is MDHEN, CDR2 SYDVKM. The chain's CDR3 is CASSSQDRVSGNTIYF. The CDR3 DNA reads as TGTGCCAGCAGTTCACAGGACAGGGTCTCTGGAAACACCATATATTTT.

This clonotype was seen a handful of times. The V and J genes are TRBV18 and TRBJ2-7; 8 nucleotides agree with TRBD1. V trimming: 5 bases; J trimming: 3 bases; junction bases outside the gene matches: 9. This CDR3 has 15 residues. Germline CDR1 KGHSH, CDR2 LQKENI. CDR3 protein: CASSYSDRANYEQYF. CDR3 DNA: TGTGCCAGCTCATATTCGGACAGGGCGAACTACGAGCAGTACTTC.

This clonotype has more than one count but fewer than ten. The chain links TRBV7-9 to TRBJ2-3; tentatively, D is TRBD1 or TRBD2 (5 bases each). V lost 5 bases, J lost 0 bases, and 12 bases lay in between. The V gene's germline CDR1 is SEHNR and CDR2 FQNEAQ (reference sequence). The CDR3 spans 15 residues. The CDR3 DNA reads as TGTGCCAGCAGCCGGGACGGTTCTAGCACAGATACGCAGTATTTT. Encoded protein: CASSRDGSSTDTQYF.

This clonotype was seen a few times. This chain links TRBV12-3 or TRBV12-4 with TRBJ2-2; 9 positions agree with TRBD2. V was clipped by 8 bases and J by 1 base; unmatched bases: 11. This CDR3 has 17 amino acids. CDR3 sequence: CASSLHAAGGNTGELFF. The CDR3 DNA reads TGTGCCAGCTCCCTCCACGCAGCGGGAGGGAACACCGGGGAGCTGTTTTTT.

The chain has TRBV7-9 and TRBJ2-1, with a tentative D call TRBD1 (7 bases). CDR1 and CDR2 (germline): SEHNR, FQNEAQ (reference sequence). The CDR3 runs to 15 residues. The V end lost 7 bases, the J end lost 4 bases, and 17 bases lay between the germline ends. The CDR3 sequence: CASKPAGQRYNEQFF. The CDR3 bases are TGTGCCAGCAAACCGGCGGGACAGCGATACAATGAGCAGTTCTTC.

This sequence joins TRBV28 and TRBJ2-7; D is unclear. The V end was cut by 3 bases, the J end by 6 bases, with 15 bases between. This CDR3 region has 14 residues. Looked up from germline, CDR1 is MDHEN and CDR2 is SYDVKM. The CDR3 coding sequence is TGTGCCAGCAGTTTCAGGCTTACTACAGTCGAGCAGTACTTC. Translated, it gives CASSFRLTTVEQYF.

The sample holds many counts of this clonotype. This chain connects TRBV29-1 to TRBJ1-1, with no clear D. The V gene lost 5 bases and the J gene lost 2 bases, with 6 bases spanning the gap. This CDR3 is built from 11 residues. CDR1 and CDR2 (germline): SQVTM, ANQGSEA. DNA of the CDR3: TGCAGCGTTAAGATTAACACTGAAGCTTTCTTT. This translates into CSVKINTEAFF.